This is a list of T cell receptor beta chains from one sample in a study of blood T cell repertoires in COVID-19. Measured with immunoSEQ multiplex PCR; TCRdb has only the in-frame clones, and not every one. The table records about 88,000 clones, 85% to 95% of them present only once. Material for sequencing was peripheral blood. Receptor source: a man between 60 and 75 years old with acute or convalescent COVID-19. Both conserved end residues are part of each CDR3. Each record gives: V gene, J gene, D gene, clone size, CDR3 DNA, CDR3 protein. A D gene is named only where the DNA matches it firmly. Where a row states a size, it is once, few, many or the class of an expanded clone; other rows omit it.

V: TRBV4-3; J: TRBJ2-7; D: -; size: few; DNA: TGCGCCAGCAGCCAAGATATTGAGCGGGTGGGCGAGCAGTACTTC; CDR3: CASSQDIERVGEQYF
V: TRBV27; J: TRBJ1-5; D: TRBD1; size: -; DNA: TGTGCCAGCAGTCCGGGGACAGGGGGCCTCAATCAGCCCCAGCATTTT; CDR3: CASSPGTGGLNQPQHF
V: TRBV19; J: TRBJ2-1; D: TRBD2; size: -; DNA: TGTGCCAGTAGTATAGGCCTAGCGGGAGAGCAGTTCTTC; CDR3: CASSIGLAGEQFF
V: TRBV4-1; J: TRBJ2-3; D: TRBD2; size: -; DNA: TGCGCCAGCAGCCATTTTAGCGGGAGGGGCACAGATACGCAGTATTTT; CDR3: CASSHFSGRGTDTQYF
V: TRBV11-3; J: TRBJ2-3; D: -; size: -; DNA: TGTGCCAGCAAGTCTTCTGCGTCTGATACGCAGTATTTT; CDR3: CASKSSASDTQYF
V: TRBV19; J: TRBJ1-5; D: -; size: -; DNA: TGTGCCAGTAGTACAAGGGGTCAGCCCCAGCATTTT; CDR3: CASSTRGQPQHF
V: TRBV6-5; J: TRBJ2-1; D: -; size: -; DNA: TGTGCCAGCAGTTCCACGACAAATGAGCAGTTCTTC; CDR3: CASSSTTNEQFF
V: TRBV2; J: TRBJ1-2; D: -; size: -; DNA: TGTGCCAGCACCCTACAGGGTGCCTATGGCTACACCTTC; CDR3: CASTLQGAYGYTF
V: TRBV7-9; J: TRBJ1-4; D: -; size: -; DNA: TGTGCCAGCAGCTCGACAGCCGGGGGACTGTTTTTT; CDR3: CASSSTAGGLFF
V: TRBV7-8; J: TRBJ2-7; D: TRBD2; size: -; DNA: TGTGCCAGCAGCCAAACCGGGGGGGCGGATCTCGAGCAGTACTTC; CDR3: CASSQTGGADLEQYF
V: TRBV19; J: TRBJ1-4; D: -; size: -; DNA: TGTGCCACTCAGACAGGCACAACTAATGAAAAACTGTTTTTT; CDR3: CATQTGTTNEKLFF
V: TRBV27; J: TRBJ2-7; D: TRBD2; size: -; DNA: TGTGCCAGCAGTTTTAGCGGGAGCATCTACGAGCAGTACTTC; CDR3: CASSFSGSIYEQYF
V: TRBV7-9; J: TRBJ2-1; D: TRBD2; size: -; DNA: TGTGCCGGCTACCTGGGGGGAGGGTTGAATGAGCAGTTCTTC; CDR3: CAGYLGGGLNEQFF
V: TRBV4-3; J: TRBJ2-2; D: TRBD2; size: -; DNA: TGCGCCAGCAGCCAAGGGACTAGCGGGGCGAACACCGGGGAGCTGTTTTTT; CDR3: CASSQGTSGANTGELFF
V: TRBV9; J: TRBJ2-7; D: -; size: -; DNA: TGTGCCAGCAACCGAGGAGGGGACGCCCTGTACGAGCAGTACTTC; CDR3: CASNRGGDALYEQYF
V: TRBV7-3; J: TRBJ2-2; D: TRBD1; size: -; DNA: TGTGCCAGCAGCTTTTCAGGGGGCGGCGGGGAGCTGTTTTTT; CDR3: CASSFSGGGGELFF
V: TRBV19; J: TRBJ1-1; D: TRBD1; size: -; DNA: TGTGCCAGTAGTATCCGGCTCCCGGGACAGGGGAACACTGAAGCTTTCTTT; CDR3: CASSIRLPGQGNTEAFF
V: TRBV6-5; J: TRBJ1-1; D: -; size: -; DNA: TGTGCCAGCAGTACTCGGGGGAACACTGAAGCTTTCTTT; CDR3: CASSTRGNTEAFF
V: TRBV7-2; J: TRBJ2-5; D: -; size: -; DNA: TGTGCCAGCAGCCCTAGACAGGCAGAGACCCAGTACTTC; CDR3: CASSPRQAETQYF
V: TRBV5-1; J: TRBJ2-7; D: -; size: once; DNA: TGCGCCAGCAGCTCACAGGGCGGGGAGCAGTACTTC; CDR3: CASSSQGGEQYF
V: TRBV11-2; J: TRBJ2-1; D: -; size: -; DNA: TGTGCCAGCAGCTTTGGCCTAGCGATGAATGAGCAGTTCTTC; CDR3: CASSFGLAMNEQFF
V: TRBV19; J: TRBJ2-3; D: -; size: -; DNA: TGTGCCAGTAGTATAGTCCCGGGGGGCACAGATACGCAGTATTTT; CDR3: CASSIVPGGTDTQYF
V: TRBV23-1; J: TRBJ1-5; D: TRBD1; size: -; DNA: TGCGCCAGCAGTCAATCATTAACAGGGGGCAGTCAGCCCCAGCATTTT; CDR3: CASSQSLTGGSQPQHF
V: TRBV6-5; J: TRBJ2-3; D: -; size: -; DNA: TGTGCCAGCAACAGCAGGAAAAACACAGATACGCAGTATTTT; CDR3: CASNSRKNTDTQYF
V: TRBV11-2; J: TRBJ2-1; D: TRBD2; size: -; DNA: TGTGCCAGCAGCTTAACCCGGGGACTAGCGATCTACAATGAGCAGTTCTTC; CDR3: CASSLTRGLAIYNEQFF
V: TRBV4-1; J: TRBJ1-4; D: -; size: -; DNA: TGCGCCAGCAGCCCACCCGGGGGGGTTGATGAAAAACTGTTTTTT; CDR3: CASSPPGGVDEKLFF
V: TRBV4-1; J: TRBJ2-1; D: TRBD2; size: once; DNA: TGCGCCAGCAGCCTGTCCGGACTAGCGAAATACAATGAGCAGTTCTTC; CDR3: CASSLSGLAKYNEQFF
V: TRBV11-1; J: TRBJ1-1; D: TRBD1; size: -; DNA: TGTGCCAGCAGCCGGACAGGGGACACTGAAGCTTTCTTT; CDR3: CASSRTGDTEAFF
V: TRBV9; J: TRBJ2-1; D: -; size: -; DNA: TGTGCCAGCAGCAGGACAGAATCCTACAATGAGCAGTTCTTC; CDR3: CASSRTESYNEQFF
V: TRBV11-3; J: TRBJ2-3; D: TRBD1; size: -; DNA: TGTGCCAGCAGCCACGGGACAGTCGATACGCAGTATTTT; CDR3: CASSHGTVDTQYF
V: TRBV9; J: TRBJ1-6; D: TRBD1; size: -; DNA: TGTGCCAGCAGCCCTCAGGGACAGGGGGATTCACCCCTCCACTTT; CDR3: CASSPQGQGDSPLHF
V: TRBV18; J: TRBJ2-1; D: -; size: -; DNA: TGTGCCAGCTCACCAGTAGACTACGTCTCCTACAATGAGCAGTTCTTC; CDR3: CASSPVDYVSYNEQFF
V: TRBV10-3; J: TRBJ1-3; D: -; size: -; DNA: TGTGCCATCAGTTGGACAGCTGGAAACACCATATATTTT; CDR3: CAISWTAGNTIYF
V: TRBV7-9; J: TRBJ1-1; D: -; size: once; DNA: TGTGCCAGCAGCTCCCTACAGGCGGCGGGGACTGAAGCTTTCTTT; CDR3: CASSSLQAAGTEAFF
V: TRBV10-2; J: TRBJ2-1; D: -; size: -; DNA: TGCGCCAGCGGGGAGGGGGATGAGCAGTTCTTC; CDR3: CASGEGDEQFF
V: TRBV7-2; J: TRBJ2-5; D: -; size: -; DNA: TGTGCCAGCAGCGAAGGGGTTCAAGAGACCCAGTACTTC; CDR3: CASSEGVQETQYF
V: TRBV7-2; J: TRBJ2-3; D: -; size: -; DNA: TGTGCCAGCAGCCCCTGGGACGGGAGCGCAGATACGCAGTATTTT; CDR3: CASSPWDGSADTQYF
V: TRBV28; J: TRBJ2-7; D: TRBD2; size: -; DNA: TGTGCCAGCAGTCCCGCGGGGGGCGGCCCCTACGAGCAGTACTTC; CDR3: CASSPAGGGPYEQYF
V: TRBV11-2; J: TRBJ2-6; D: TRBD2; size: -; DNA: TGTGCCAGCAGCTTTGGGTCCGCGGGAGCTGGGGCCAACGTCCTGACTTTC; CDR3: CASSFGSAGAGANVLTF
V: TRBV21-1; J: TRBJ2-3; D: -; size: once; DNA: TGTGCCAGCAGCAATGGCACTCGGAGGACCTCGAAGACAGATACGCAGTATTTT; CDR3: CASSNGTRRTSKTDTQYF
V: TRBV3-1/TRBV3-2; J: TRBJ2-7; D: -; size: -; DNA: TGTGCCAGCAGCCCGTTTACAGGGATCTCCTACGAGCAGTACTTC; CDR3: CASSPFTGISYEQYF
V: TRBV2; J: TRBJ2-1; D: -; size: -; DNA: TGTGCCAGCAGTGAGCGATCCGCGAATGAGCAGTTCTTC; CDR3: CASSERSANEQFF
V: TRBV14; J: TRBJ1-5; D: -; size: -; DNA: TGTGCCAGCAGCCAAGCAACTGGGAAGGGGGATCAGCCCCAGCATTTT; CDR3: CASSQATGKGDQPQHF
V: TRBV11-1; J: TRBJ2-7; D: TRBD1; size: -; DNA: TGTGCCAGCAGCCTATTGGGGGACAGACAATACGAGCAGTACTTC; CDR3: CASSLLGDRQYEQYF
V: TRBV18; J: TRBJ1-3; D: TRBD1; size: -; DNA: TGTGCCAGCTCATCGGGGACAGGGGGCCCTTCTGGAAACACCATATATTTT; CDR3: CASSSGTGGPSGNTIYF
V: TRBV19; J: TRBJ1-6; D: -; size: -; DNA: TGTGCCAGTAGTATACGGGAGTATAATTCACCCCTCCACTTT; CDR3: CASSIREYNSPLHF
V: TRBV27; J: TRBJ1-5; D: -; size: -; DNA: TGTGCCAGCAGTCCGCGCCGGAGCAATAATCAGCCCCAGCATTTT; CDR3: CASSPRRSNNQPQHF
V: TRBV27; J: TRBJ2-2; D: -; size: -; DNA: TGTGCCAGCAGTTTAACGGGGGCCGGGGAGCTGTTTTTT; CDR3: CASSLTGAGELFF
V: TRBV19; J: TRBJ1-4; D: -; size: -; DNA: TGTGCCAGTAGCTCCCCGAAGTCTAACAATGAAAAACTGTTTTTT; CDR3: CASSSPKSNNEKLFF
V: TRBV3-1/TRBV3-2; J: TRBJ2-7; D: -; size: -; DNA: TGTGCCAGCAGCCAAGATGACGGGGGCTCCTACGAGCAGTACTTC; CDR3: CASSQDDGGSYEQYF
V: TRBV7-8; J: TRBJ2-1; D: TRBD2; size: -; DNA: TGTGCCAGCAGCAGTGACGGACTAGCGGGAAACAATGAGCAGTTCTTC; CDR3: CASSSDGLAGNNEQFF
V: TRBV7-9; J: TRBJ1-5; D: -; size: -; DNA: TGTGCCAGCAGCTTAATTGGGGGGAATCAGCCCCAGCATTTT; CDR3: CASSLIGGNQPQHF
V: TRBV30; J: TRBJ2-1; D: -; size: -; DNA: TGTGCCTGGAGTCCGGGGACAACTACGCACAATGAGCAGTTCTTC; CDR3: CAWSPGTTTHNEQFF
V: TRBV4-3; J: TRBJ2-3; D: TRBD2; size: -; DNA: TGCGCCAGCAGCCAATCGAGACTAGCCCGCACAGATACGCAGTATTTT; CDR3: CASSQSRLARTDTQYF
V: TRBV30; J: TRBJ1-1; D: TRBD1; size: -; DNA: TGTGCCTGGGGGACAGGGGCTTCTGAAGCTTTCTTT; CDR3: CAWGTGASEAFF
V: TRBV9; J: TRBJ1-1; D: TRBD1; size: -; DNA: TGTGCCAGCAGCGTGCTACAGGGGAGCAACACTGAAGCTTTCTTT; CDR3: CASSVLQGSNTEAFF
V: TRBV19; J: TRBJ1-4; D: -; size: -; DNA: TGTGCCAGTAGTATTGGAACAGCCGCCCTAAGGGAAAAACTGTTTTTT; CDR3: CASSIGTAALREKLFF
V: TRBV12-5; J: TRBJ2-7; D: -; size: once; DNA: TGTGCTAGTGGTTTGGGGCTGGGTGACATAGCCTACGAGCAGTACTTC; CDR3: CASGLGLGDIAYEQYF
V: TRBV6-2/TRBV6-3; J: TRBJ1-5; D: -; size: -; DNA: TGTGCCAGCAGCCCTCAGGGGCCGCTTAGCAATCAGCCCCAGCATTTT; CDR3: CASSPQGPLSNQPQHF
V: TRBV5-4; J: TRBJ1-2; D: TRBD1; size: -; DNA: TGTGCCAGCAGCCCTGGCCCAGGTGATAGCCCAGGGGGTGGCTACACCTTC; CDR3: CASSPGPGDSPGGGYTF